The present T cell receptor beta chain was sequenced within a study of response to subunit inactivated influenza vaccine (dated by TCRdb to the late 2010s). About the investigation overall: To follow how T cells responded to a trivalent subunit inactivated influenza vaccine, the researchers relied on deep quantitative profiling of the T cell receptor repertoire.

Findings and caveats that apply to the study as a whole: According to the authors, only a limited number of new T cells may be recruited by each seasonal influenza vaccination.

At the junction V is shortened by 2 bases and J by 9 bases, with 19 bases in between. The CDR3 runs 16 residues from the cysteine to the phenylalanine. The kept DNA is CDR3 alone, 48 bases in frame from the first base. According to the germline V gene, CDR1 reads SGHTA and CDR2 reads FQGNSA. Library preparation used RT-PCR. TCRdb records Illumina HiSeq 2500 as the sequencer. TCRdb redid the processing of the public reads, applying fastp at Q25 and MiXCR, and retained in-frame beta chains. Identical CDR3 proteins give one entry, which carries the most common genes and DNA. Across this sample there are approximately 490,000 distinct CDR3 sequences, with approximately 6.9% seen only once. 10% to 15% of the sample rests with the top ten. On this clonotype: Which antigen it targets is not known. No much larger clone exists at a distance of one base, and base qualities are not known.

The sample in question was PBMCs from blood, obtained around 2 years after vaccination. The rearrangement combines TRBV7-2 with TRBJ2-2; the D gene is perhaps TRBD1, on 7 matching bases. The receptor was isolated from a man between 50 and 75 years old who received an inactivated influenza vaccine. Donor details come from another sample of the same person, matched by shared clones. This receptor has the CDR3 CASSLTWAEGAWELFF. The nucleotides are TGTGCCAGCAGCTTAACGTGGGCGGAGGGGGCCTGGGAGCTGTTTTTT.